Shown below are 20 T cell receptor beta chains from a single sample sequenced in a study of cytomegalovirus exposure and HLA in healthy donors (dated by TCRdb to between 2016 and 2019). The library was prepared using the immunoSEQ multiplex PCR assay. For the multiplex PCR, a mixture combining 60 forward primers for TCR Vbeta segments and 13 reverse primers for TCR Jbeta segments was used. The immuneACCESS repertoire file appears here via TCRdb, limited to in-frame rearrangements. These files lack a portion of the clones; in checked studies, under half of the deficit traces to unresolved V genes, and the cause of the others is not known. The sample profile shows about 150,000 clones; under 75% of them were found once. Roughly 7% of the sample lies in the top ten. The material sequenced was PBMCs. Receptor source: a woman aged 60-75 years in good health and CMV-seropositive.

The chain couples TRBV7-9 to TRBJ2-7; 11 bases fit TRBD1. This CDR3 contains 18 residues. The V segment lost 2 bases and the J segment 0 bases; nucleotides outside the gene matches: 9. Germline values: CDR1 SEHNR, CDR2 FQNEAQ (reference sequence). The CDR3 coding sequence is TGTGCCAGCAGCTTAAGCGGACAGGGGGCCTCAAACTCCTACGAGCAGTACTTC. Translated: CASSLSGQGASNSYEQYF.

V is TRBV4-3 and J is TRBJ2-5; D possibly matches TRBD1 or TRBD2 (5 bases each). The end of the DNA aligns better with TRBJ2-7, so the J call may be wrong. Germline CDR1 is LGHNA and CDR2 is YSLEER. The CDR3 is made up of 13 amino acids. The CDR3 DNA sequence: TGCGCCAGCAGCGAGGGACGGGACTACGAGCAGTACTTC. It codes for CASSEGRDYEQYF.

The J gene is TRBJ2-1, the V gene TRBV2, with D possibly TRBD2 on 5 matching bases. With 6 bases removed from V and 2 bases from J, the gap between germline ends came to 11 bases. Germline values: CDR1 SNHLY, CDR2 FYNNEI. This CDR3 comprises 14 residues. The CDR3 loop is CASRLLAPYNEQFF. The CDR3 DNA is TGTGCCAGCAGACTTCTAGCCCCCTACAATGAGCAGTTCTTC. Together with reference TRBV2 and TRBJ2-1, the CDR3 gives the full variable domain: EPEVTQTPSHQVTQMGQEVILRCVPISNHLYFYWYRQILGQKVEFLVSFYNNEISEKSEIFDDQFSVERPDGSNFTLKIRSTKLEDSAMYFCASRLLAPYNEQFFGPGTRLTVL.

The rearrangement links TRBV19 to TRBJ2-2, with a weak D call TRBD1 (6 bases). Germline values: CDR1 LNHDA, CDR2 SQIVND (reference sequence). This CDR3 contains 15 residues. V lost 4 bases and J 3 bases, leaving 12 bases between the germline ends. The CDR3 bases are TGTGCCAGTAGTACCCAAGGACAGTACACCGGGGAGCTGTTTTTT. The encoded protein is CASSTQGQYTGELFF. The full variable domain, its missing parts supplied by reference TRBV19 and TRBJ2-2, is DGGITQSPKYLFRKEGQNVTLSCEQNLNHDAMYWYRQDPGQGLRLIYYSQIVNDFQKGDIAEGYSVSREKKESFPLTVTSAQKNPTAFYLCASSTQGQYTGELFFGEGSRLTVL.

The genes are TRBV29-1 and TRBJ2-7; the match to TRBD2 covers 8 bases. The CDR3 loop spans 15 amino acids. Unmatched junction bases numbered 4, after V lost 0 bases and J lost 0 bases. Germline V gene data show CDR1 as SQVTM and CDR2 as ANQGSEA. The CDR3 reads CSVEDLAGGSYEQYF. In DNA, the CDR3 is TGCAGCGTTGAAGATTTGGCGGGAGGCTCCTACGAGCAGTACTTC.

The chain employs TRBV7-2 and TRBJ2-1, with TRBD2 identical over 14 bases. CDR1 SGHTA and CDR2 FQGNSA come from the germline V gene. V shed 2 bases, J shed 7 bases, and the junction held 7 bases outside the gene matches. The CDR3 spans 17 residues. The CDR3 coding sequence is TGTGCCAGCAGCTTATCTCCGGGACTAGCGGGAGTTAATGAGCAGTTCTTC. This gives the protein CASSLSPGLAGVNEQFF.

CDR3 DNA: TGTGCCAGCAGCCGGATGAGCGCTAGCGGGGATTACAATGAGCAGTTCTTC. The encoded protein is CASSRMSASGDYNEQFF. This sequence joins TRBV4-2 and TRBJ2-1; 9 bases are a match to TRBD2. V was pared by 4 bases and J by 4 bases, with 11 bases of the junction left unmatched. The germline V gene encodes CDR1 LGHNA and CDR2 YNFKEQ. The CDR3 sequence is 17 residues long.

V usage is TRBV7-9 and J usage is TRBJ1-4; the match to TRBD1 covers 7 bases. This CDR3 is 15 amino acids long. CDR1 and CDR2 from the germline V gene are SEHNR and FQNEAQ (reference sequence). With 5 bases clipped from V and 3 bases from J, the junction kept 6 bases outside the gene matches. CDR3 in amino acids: CASSPLQGSNEKLFF. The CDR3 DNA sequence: TGTGCCAGCAGCCCGTTACAGGGGTCTAATGAAAAACTGTTTTTT. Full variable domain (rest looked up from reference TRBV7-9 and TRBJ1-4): DTGVSQNPRHKITKRGQNVTFRCDPISEHNRLYWYRQTLGQGPEFLTYFQNEAQLEKSRLLSDRFSAERPKGSFSTLEIQRTEQGDSAMYLCASSPLQGSNEKLFFGSGTQLSVL.

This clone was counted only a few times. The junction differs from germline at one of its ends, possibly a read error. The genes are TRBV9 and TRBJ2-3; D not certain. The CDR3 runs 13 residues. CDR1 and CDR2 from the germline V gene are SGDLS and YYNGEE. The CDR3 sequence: CASSPLSTDTQYF. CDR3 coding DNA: TGTGCCAGCAGCCCCCTTAGCACGGATACGCAGTATTTT.

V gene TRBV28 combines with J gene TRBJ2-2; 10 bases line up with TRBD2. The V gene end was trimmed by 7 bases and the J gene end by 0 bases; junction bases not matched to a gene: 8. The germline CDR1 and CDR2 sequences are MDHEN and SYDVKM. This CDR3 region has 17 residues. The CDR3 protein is CASKAPSGSSNTGELFF. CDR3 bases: TGTGCCAGCAAGGCACCTAGCGGGAGTTCGAACACCGGGGAGCTGTTTTTT.

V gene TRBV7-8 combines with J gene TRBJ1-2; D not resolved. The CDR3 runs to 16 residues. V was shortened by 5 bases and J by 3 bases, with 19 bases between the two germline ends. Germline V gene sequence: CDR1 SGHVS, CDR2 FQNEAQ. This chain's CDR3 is CASSNLREGEYYGYTF. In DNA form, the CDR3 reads TGTGCCAGCAGCAACCTTAGGGAGGGCGAGTACTATGGCTACACCTTC.

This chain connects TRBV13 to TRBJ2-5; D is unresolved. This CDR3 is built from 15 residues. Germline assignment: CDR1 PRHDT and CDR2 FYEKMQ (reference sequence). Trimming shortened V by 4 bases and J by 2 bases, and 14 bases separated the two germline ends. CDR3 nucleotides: TGTGCCAGCAGCTCGACGACGGGTGTACAAGAGACCCAGTACTTC. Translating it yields CASSSTTGVQETQYF.

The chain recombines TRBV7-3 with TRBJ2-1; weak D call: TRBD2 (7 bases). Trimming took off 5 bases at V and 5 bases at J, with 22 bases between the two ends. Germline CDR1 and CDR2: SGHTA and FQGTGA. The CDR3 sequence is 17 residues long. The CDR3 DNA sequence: TGTGCCAGCAGCCCCCTAGGGAGGGGGAGGGGCAACAATGAGCAGTTCTTC. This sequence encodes CASSPLGRGRGNNEQFF.

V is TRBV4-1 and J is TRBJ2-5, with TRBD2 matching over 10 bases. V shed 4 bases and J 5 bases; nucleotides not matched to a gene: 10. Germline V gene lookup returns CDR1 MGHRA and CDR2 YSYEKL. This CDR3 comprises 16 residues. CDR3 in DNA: TGCGCCAGCAGCCCGGGGCTAGCGGGAGTATGGGAGACCCAGTACTTC. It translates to CASSPGLAGVWETQYF.

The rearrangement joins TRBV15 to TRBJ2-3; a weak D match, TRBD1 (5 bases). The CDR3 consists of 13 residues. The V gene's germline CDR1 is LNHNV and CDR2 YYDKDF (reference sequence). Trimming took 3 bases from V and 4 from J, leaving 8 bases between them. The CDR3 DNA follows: TGTGCCACCAGCAGTACAGGAGCAGATACGCAGTATTTT. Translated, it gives CATSSTGADTQYF. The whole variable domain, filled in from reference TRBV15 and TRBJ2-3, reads DAMVIQNPRYQVTQFGKPVTLSCSQTLNHNVMYWYQQKSSQAPKLLFHYYDKDFNNEADTPDNFQSRRPNTSFCFLDIRSPGLGDTAMYLCATSSTGADTQYFGPGTRLTVL.

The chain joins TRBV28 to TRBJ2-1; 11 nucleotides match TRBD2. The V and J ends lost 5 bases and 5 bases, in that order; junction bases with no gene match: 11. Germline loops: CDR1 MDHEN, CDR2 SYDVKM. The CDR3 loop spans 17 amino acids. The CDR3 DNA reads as TGTGCCAGCAGTCTAAGCCCAAGGACTAGCGGGCACAATGAGCAGTTCTTC. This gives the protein CASSLSPRTSGHNEQFF.

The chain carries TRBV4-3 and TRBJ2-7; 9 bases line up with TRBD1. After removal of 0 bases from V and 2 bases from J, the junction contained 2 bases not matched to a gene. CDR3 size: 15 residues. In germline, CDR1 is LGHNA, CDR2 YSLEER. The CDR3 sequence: CASSQEQGAAYEQYF. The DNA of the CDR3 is TGCGCCAGCAGCCAAGAACAGGGGGCAGCCTACGAGCAGTACTTC.

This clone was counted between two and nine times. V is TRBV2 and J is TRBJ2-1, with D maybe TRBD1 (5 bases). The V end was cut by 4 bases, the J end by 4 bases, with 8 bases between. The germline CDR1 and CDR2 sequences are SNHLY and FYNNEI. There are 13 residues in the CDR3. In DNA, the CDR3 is TGTGCCAGCAGTGTGGACACATACAATGAGCAGTTCTTC. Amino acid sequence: CASSVDTYNEQFF.

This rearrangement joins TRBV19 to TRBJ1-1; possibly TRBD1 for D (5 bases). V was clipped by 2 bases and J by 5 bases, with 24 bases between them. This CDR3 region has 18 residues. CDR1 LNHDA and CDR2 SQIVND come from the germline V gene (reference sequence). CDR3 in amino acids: CASSIRIGPTEPGTEAFF. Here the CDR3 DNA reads TGTGCCAGTAGTATACGGATCGGGCCGACAGAGCCGGGTACTGAAGCTTTCTTT.

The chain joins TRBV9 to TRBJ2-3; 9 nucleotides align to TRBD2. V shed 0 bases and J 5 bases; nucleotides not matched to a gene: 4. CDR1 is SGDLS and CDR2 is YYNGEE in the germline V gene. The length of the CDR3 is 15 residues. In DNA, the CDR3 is TGTGCCAGCAGCGTAGGGGGCGGGAGGGTAGATACGCAGTATTTT. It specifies CASSVGGGRVDTQYF.